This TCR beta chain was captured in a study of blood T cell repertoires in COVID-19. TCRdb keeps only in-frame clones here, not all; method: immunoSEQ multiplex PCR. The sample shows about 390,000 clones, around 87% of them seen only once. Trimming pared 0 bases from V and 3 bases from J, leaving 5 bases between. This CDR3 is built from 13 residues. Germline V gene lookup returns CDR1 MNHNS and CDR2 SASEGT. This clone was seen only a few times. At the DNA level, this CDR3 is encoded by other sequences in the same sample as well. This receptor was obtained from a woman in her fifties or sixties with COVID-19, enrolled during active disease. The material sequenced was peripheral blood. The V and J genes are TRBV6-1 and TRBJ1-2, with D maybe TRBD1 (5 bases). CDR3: CASSEAGDYGYTF. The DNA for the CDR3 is TGTGCCAGCAGTGAAGCAGGGGACTATGGCTACACCTTC.